The entry that follows covers one T cell receptor (beta chain) sequence. These data belong to a study of CD8 T cells in Susac syndrome. A quantity of about 0.5 to 1 ug RNA underwent reverse transcription using random hexamers. TCRdb re-called the immunoSEQ multiplex PCR reads with MiXCR, one entry per CDR3 protein. The table lists roughly 200,000 distinct CDR3 sequences, approximately 94% of them singletons. CDR3 length: 13 amino acids. V lost 0 bases and J lost 6, with 10 bases in between. The germline V gene encodes CDR1 GTSNPN and CDR2 SVGIG (reference sequence). The T cells that were sequenced for TCR beta were CD8+ and CD4+ cells from blood.

This clonotype was sampled from a human donor with multiple sclerosis. This rearrangement joins TRBV30 to TRBJ2-3; no reliable D call. Sample: CD4+ T cells from PBMCs. The CDR3, as DNA: TGTGCCTGGAGTGTTATGGGTTCCGATACGCAGTATTTT. Residues: CAWSVMGSDTQYF.